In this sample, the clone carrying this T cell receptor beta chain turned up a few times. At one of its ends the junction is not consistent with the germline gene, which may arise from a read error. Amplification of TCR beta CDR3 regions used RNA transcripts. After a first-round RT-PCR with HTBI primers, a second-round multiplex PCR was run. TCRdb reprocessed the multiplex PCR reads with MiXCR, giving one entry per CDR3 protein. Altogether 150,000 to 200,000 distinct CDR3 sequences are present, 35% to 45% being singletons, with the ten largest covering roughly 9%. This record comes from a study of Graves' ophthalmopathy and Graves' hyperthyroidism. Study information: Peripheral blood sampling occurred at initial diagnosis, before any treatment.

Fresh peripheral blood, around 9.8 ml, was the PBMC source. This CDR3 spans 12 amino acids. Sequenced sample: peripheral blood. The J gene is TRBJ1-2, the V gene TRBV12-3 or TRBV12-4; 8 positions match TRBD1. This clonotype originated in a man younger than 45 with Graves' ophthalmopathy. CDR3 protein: CASSSGPGQALF. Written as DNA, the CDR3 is TGTGCCAGCAGTTCGGGGCCGGGACAGGCGCTCTTC.